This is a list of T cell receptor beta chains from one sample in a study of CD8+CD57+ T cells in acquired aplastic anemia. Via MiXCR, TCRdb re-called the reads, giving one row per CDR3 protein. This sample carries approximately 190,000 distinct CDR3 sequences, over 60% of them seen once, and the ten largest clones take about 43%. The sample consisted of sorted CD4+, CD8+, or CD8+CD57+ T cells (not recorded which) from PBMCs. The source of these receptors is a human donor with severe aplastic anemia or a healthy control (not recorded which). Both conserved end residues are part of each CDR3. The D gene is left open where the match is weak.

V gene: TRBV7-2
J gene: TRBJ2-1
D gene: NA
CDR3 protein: CASSLGVGVGGASGNEQFF

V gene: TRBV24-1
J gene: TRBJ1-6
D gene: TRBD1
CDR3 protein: CATIRDRGGNSPLHF

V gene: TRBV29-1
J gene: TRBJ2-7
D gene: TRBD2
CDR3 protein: CSLQAGGYEQYF

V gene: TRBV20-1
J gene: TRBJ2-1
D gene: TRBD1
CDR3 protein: CSATPGQGGPYNEQFF

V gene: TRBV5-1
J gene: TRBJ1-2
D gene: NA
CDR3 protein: CASSLPGMDGYGYTF

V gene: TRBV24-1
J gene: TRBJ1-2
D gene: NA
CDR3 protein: CATSDLPGRDGYTF

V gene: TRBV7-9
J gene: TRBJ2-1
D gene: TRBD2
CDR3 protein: CASTSGVNEQFF

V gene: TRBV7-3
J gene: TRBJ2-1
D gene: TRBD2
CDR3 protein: CASSLHGGLAGGEQFF

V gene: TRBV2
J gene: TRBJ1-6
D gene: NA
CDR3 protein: CASRAGSENNSPLHF

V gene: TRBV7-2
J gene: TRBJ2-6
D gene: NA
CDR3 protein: CASSSRSGANVLTF

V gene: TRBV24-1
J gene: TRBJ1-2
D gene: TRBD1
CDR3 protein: CATSDPGQGAYGYTF

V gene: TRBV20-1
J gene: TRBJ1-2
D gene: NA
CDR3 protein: CSARGTLYGYTF

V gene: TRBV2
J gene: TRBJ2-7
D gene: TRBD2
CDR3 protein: CASKNSGGTTYEQYF

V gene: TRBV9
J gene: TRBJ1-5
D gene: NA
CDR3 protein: CASSVRKETQHF

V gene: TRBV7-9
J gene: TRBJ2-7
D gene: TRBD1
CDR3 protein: CASSDPGQGTYEQYF

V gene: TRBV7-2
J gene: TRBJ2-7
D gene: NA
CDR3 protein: CASKMSANTYEQYF

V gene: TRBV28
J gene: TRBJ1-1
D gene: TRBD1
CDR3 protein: CASSTTEGANTEAFF

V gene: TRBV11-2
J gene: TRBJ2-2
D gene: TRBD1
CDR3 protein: CASSLPGGVTGELFF

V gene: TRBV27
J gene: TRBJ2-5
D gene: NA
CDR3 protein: CASSLGSSRDQYF

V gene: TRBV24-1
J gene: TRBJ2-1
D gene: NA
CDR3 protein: CATSQYNEQFF

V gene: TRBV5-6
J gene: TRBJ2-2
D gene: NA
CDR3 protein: CASSLVQGRPGELFF

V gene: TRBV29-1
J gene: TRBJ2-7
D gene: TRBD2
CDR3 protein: CSVVGRGTGQDEQYF

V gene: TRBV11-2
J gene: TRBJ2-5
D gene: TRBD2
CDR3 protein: CASSRGTWIAGVQETQYF

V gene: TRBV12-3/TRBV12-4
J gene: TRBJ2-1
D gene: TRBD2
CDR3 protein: CASRPGAGGSYNEQFF

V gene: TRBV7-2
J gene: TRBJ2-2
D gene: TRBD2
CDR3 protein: CASSGPSGGNTGELFF

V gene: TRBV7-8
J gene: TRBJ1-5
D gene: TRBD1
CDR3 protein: CASSARTGRKGQPQHF

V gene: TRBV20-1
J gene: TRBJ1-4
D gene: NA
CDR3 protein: CSAPNRAQLGEKLFF

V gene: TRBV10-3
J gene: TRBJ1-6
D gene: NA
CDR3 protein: CASTVGQKFSPLHF

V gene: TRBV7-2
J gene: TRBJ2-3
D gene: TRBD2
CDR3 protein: CASSFIAGGLTDTQYF

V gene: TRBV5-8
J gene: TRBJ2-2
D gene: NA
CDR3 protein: CASRLTNTGELFF

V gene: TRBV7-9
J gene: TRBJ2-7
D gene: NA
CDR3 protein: CASSPRGTVYEQYF

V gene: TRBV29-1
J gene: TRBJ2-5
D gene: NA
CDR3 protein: CSGRPSEETQYF

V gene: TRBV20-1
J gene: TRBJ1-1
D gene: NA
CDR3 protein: CSASGQARGNTEAFF

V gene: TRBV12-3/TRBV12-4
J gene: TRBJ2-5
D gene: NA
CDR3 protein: CASSPGGSGETQYF

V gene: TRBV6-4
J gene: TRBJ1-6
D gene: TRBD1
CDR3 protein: CASSPGQGSPLHF

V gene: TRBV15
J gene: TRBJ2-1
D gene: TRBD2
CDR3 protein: CALGRGINNEQFF

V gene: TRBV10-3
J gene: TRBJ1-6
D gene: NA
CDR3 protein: CAGRQLGTASPLHF

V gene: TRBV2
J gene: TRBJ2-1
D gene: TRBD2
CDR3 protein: CASTGGTSGGGGPNEHFF

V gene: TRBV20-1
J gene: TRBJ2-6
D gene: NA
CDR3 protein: CSARHRNSGANVLTF

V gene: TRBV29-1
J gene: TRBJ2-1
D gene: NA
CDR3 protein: CSVDARGSYNEQFF

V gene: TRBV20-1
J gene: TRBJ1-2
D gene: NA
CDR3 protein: CSAIGQNYGYTF

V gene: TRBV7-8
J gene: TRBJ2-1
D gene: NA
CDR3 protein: CASSSGVDNEQFF

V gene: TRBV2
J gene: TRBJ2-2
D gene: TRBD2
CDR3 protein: CASSETTSGTGELFF

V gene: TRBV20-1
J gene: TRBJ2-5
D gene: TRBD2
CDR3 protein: CSARLAGGTGETQYF

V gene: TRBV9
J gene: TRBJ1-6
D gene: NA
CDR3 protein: CASSVVTNSPLHF

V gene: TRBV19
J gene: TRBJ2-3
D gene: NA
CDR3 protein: CASTRRGRGTDTQYF

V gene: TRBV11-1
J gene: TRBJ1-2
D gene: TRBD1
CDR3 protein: CASTRDRGWRGYTF

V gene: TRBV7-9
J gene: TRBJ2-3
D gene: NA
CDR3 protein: CAIALPPGGRGLTDTQYF

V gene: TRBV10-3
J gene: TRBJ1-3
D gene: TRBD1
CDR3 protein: CAIGDSGQGATNTIYF